The T cell receptor beta chain under discussion was sequenced for a study of CD8+CD57+ T cells in acquired aplastic anemia. Study overall: The DNA of sorted CD4+ and CD8+ cells averaged about 3 ug. General observations from the study: Roughly 30 was the count of CD8+ CDR3 sequences that patients shared with controls.

CDR3 and TCR beta VDJ profiling relied on a genomic DNA template. TCRdb reanalysed the reads using MiXCR and keeps one entry per CDR3 protein. This sample has about 120,000 distinct CDR3 sequences, with about 43% found just once. To note about this clonotype: The antigen remains undetermined.

Sequencing was done on patients that had shown CD8+CD57+ cell expansion by flow cytometry. Among the patients, none had received any therapy at the time of blood sampling. The germline gives CDR1 SNHLY, CDR2 FYNNEI. The CDR3 loop spans 15 amino acids. With 2 bases removed from V and 0 bases from J, the gap between germline ends came to 9 bases. The V and J genes are TRBV2 and TRBJ2-3; a weak D match, TRBD1 (6 bases). Sequencing input: sorted CD4+, CD8+, or CD8+CD57+ T cells (not recorded which) from PBMCs. This TCR was recovered from a human donor with aplastic anemia. This chain's CDR3 is CASSEQGLSTDTQYF. CDR3 nucleotides: TGTGCCAGCAGTGAACAGGGGCTAAGCACAGATACGCAGTATTTT.